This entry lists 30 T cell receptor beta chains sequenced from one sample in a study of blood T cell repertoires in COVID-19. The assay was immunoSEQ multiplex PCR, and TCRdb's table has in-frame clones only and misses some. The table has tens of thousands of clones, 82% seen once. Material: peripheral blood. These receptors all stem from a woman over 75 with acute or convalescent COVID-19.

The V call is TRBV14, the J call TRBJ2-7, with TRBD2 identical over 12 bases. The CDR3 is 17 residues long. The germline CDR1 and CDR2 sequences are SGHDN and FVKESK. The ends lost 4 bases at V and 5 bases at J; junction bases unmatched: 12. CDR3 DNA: TGTGCCAGCAGCCGACGCCGGACTAGCGGGATGCTAAACGAGCAGTACTTC. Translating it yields CASSRRRTSGMLNEQYF.

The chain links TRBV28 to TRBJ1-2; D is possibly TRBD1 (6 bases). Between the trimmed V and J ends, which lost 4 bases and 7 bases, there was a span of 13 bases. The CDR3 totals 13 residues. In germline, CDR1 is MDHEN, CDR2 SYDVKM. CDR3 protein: CASSSQGTGGYTF. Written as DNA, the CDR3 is TGTGCCAGCAGTTCCCAGGGGACGGGTGGCTACACCTTC.

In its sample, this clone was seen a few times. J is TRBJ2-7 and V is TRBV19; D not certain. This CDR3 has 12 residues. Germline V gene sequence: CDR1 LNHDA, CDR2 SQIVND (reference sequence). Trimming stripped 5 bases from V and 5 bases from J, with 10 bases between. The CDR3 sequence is CASSPGFDEQYF. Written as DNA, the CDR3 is TGTGCCAGTAGTCCCGGGTTCGACGAGCAGTACTTC.

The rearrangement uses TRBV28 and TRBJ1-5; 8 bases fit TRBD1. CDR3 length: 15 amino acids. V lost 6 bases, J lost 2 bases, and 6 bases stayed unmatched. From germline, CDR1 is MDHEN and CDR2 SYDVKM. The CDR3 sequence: CASRDAGQGNQPQHF. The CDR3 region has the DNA TGTGCCAGCAGAGATGCGGGACAGGGCAATCAGCCCCAGCATTTT.

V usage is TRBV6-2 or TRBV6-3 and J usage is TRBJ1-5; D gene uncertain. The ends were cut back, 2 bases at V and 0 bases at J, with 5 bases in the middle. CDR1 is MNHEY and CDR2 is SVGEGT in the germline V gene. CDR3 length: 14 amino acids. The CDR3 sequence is CASSYVNSNQPQHF. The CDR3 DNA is TGTGCCAGCAGTTACGTAAATAGCAATCAGCCCCAGCATTTT.

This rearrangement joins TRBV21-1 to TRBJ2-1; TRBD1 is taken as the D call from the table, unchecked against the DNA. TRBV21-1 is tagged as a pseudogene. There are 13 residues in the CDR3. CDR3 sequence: CASHSGSYNEQFF. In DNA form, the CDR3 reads TGTGCCAGCCATTCAGGGTCGTACAATGAGCAGTTCTTC.

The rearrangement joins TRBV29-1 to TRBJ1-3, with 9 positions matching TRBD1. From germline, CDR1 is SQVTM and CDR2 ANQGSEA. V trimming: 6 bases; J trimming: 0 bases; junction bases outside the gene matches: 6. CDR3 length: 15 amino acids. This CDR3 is CSVRTGARSGNTIYF. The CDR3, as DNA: TGCAGCGTGAGGACAGGGGCCCGCTCTGGAAACACCATATATTTT. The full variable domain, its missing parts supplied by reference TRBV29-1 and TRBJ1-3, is SAVISQKPSRDICQRGTSLTIQCQVDSQVTMMFWYRQQPGQSLTLIATANQGSEATYESGFVIDKFPISRPNLTFSTLTVSNMSPEDSSIYLCSVRTGARSGNTIYFGEGSWLTVV.

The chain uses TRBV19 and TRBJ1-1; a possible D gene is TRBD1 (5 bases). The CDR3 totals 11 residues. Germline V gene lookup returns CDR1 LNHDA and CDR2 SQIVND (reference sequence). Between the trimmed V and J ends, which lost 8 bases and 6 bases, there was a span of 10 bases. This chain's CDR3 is CASLIGAEAFF. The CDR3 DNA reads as TGTGCCAGTCTAATAGGGGCTGAAGCTTTCTTT. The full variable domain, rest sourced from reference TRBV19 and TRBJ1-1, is DGGITQSPKYLFRKEGQNVTLSCEQNLNHDAMYWYRQDPGQGLRLIYYSQIVNDFQKGDIAEGYSVSREKKESFPLTVTSAQKNPTAFYLCASLIGAEAFFGQGTRLTVV.

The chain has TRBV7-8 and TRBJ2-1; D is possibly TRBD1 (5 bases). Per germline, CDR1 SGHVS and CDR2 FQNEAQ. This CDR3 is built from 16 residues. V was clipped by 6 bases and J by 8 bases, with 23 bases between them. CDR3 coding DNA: TGTGCCAGCAGACAAGAGGACACCAGGCGTACCCATGAGCAGTTCTTC. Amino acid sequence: CASRQEDTRRTHEQFF.

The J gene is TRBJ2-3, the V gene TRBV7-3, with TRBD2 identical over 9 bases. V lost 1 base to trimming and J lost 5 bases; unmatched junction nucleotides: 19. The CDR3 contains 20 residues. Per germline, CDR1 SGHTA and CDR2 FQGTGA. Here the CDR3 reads CASSLRGGGVSGSGRDTQYF. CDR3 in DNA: TGTGCCAGCAGCTTAAGAGGAGGAGGGGTTAGCGGGAGTGGTAGAGATACGCAGTATTTT.

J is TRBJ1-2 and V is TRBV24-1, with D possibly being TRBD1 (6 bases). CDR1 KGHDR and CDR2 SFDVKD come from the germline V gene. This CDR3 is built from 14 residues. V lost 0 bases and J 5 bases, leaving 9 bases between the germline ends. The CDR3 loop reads CATSDLTTGYGYTF. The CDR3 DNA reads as TGTGCCACCAGTGATTTGACAACAGGGTATGGCTACACCTTC.

The CDR3 spells CASSLTEGTYSNQPQHF. The CDR3 bases are TGTGCCAGCAGTTTAACTGAGGGTACCTATAGCAATCAGCCCCAGCATTTT. The chain has TRBV28 and TRBJ1-5; D unresolved. Trimming removed 2 bases from V and 0 bases from J, with 14 bases in between. The CDR3 runs to 17 residues. The germline gives CDR1 MDHEN, CDR2 SYDVKM.

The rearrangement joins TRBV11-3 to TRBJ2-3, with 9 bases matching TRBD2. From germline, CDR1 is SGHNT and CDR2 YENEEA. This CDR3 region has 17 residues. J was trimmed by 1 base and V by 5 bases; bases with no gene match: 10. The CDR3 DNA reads TGTGCCAGCAGCCTGGCGATGGGCGGGAGGGGCACAGATACGCAGTATTTT. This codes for CASSLAMGGRGTDTQYF.

The CDR3 reads CASQQGLNTEAFF. CDR3 sequence (DNA): TGCGCCAGTCAACAGGGGCTGAACACTGAAGCTTTCTTT. The chain recombines TRBV5-1 with TRBJ1-1; 7 nucleotides match TRBD1. Germline V gene data show CDR1 as SGHRS and CDR2 as YFSETQ. The length of the CDR3 is 13 residues. Trimming cost V 8 bases and J 0 bases; bases outside gene matches: 4.

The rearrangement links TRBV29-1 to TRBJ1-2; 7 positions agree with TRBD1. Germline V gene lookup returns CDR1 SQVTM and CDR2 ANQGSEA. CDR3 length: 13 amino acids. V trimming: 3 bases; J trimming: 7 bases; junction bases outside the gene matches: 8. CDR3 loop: CSVDKTGAGGYTF. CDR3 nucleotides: TGCAGCGTTGATAAAACAGGGGCGGGTGGCTACACCTTC. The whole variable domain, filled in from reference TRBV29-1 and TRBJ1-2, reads SAVISQKPSRDICQRGTSLTIQCQVDSQVTMMFWYRQQPGQSLTLIATANQGSEATYESGFVIDKFPISRPNLTFSTLTVSNMSPEDSSIYLCSVDKTGAGGYTFGSGTRLTVV.

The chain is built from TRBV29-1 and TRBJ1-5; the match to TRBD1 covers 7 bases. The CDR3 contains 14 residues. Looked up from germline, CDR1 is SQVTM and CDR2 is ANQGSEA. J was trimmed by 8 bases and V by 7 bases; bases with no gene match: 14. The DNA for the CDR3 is TGCAGCGCTGCGACAGGGTCCTCGAGGGAGCCCCAGCATTTT. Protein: CSAATGSSREPQHF.

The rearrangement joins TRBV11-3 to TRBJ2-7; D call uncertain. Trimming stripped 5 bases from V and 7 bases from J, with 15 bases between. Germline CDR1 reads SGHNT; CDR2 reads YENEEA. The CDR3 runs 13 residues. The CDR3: CASSEWPSMEQYF. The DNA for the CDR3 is TGTGCCAGCAGCGAATGGCCCTCGATGGAGCAGTACTTC.

CDR3 sequence reads: CAISESTGSYEQYF. CDR3 nucleotide sequence: TGTGCCATCAGTGAGTCGACAGGGTCCTACGAGCAGTACTTC. The rearrangement uses TRBV10-3 and TRBJ2-7; 7 nucleotides match TRBD1. CDR1 is ENHRY and CDR2 is SYGVKD in the germline V gene. J gave up 1 base and V 0 bases, and 0 bases lay outside the gene matches. The CDR3 length is 14 residues.

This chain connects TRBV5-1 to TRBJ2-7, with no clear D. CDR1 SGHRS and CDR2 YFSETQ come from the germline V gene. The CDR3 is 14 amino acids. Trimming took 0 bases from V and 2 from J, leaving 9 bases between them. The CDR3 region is CASSLANPTYEQYF. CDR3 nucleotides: TGCGCCAGCAGCTTGGCTAACCCGACCTACGAGCAGTACTTC.

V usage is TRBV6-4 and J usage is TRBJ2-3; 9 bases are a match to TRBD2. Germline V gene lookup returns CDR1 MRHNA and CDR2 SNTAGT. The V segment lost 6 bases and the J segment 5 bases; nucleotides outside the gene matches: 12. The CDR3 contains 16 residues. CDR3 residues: CASSPFGGRAIDTQYF. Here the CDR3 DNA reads TGTGCCAGCAGCCCCTTTGGCGGGAGGGCGATAGATACGCAGTATTTT.

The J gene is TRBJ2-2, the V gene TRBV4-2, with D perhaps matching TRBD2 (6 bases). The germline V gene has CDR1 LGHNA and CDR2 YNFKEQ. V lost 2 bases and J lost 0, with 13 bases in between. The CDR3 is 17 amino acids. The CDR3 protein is CASSQPTWTTNTGELFF. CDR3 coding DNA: TGTGCCAGCAGCCAACCGACATGGACTACGAACACCGGGGAGCTGTTTTTT.

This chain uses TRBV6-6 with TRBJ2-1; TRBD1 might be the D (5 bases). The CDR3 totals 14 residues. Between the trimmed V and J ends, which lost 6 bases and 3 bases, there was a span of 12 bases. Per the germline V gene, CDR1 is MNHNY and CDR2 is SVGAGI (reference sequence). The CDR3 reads CASRKGQLYNEQFF. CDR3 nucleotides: TGTGCCAGCAGGAAGGGGCAGCTCTACAATGAGCAGTTCTTC.

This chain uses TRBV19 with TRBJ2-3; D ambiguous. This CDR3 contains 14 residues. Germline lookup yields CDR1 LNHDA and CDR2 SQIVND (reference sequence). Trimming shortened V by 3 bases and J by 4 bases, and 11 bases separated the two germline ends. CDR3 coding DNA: TGTGCCAGTAGTATTCTTCGGTCATCAGATACGCAGTATTTT. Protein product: CASSILRSSDTQYF.

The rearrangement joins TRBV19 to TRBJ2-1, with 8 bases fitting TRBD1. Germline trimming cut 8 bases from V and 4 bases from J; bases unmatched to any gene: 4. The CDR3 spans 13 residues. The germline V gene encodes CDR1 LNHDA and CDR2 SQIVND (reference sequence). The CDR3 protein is CASVRTGYNEQFF. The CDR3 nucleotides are TGTGCCAGTGTCAGGACAGGGTACAATGAGCAGTTCTTC.

The CDR3 is CAWTRASGSGRNEQFF. The DNA of the CDR3 is TGTGCCTGGACTCGCGCTAGCGGCTCGGGGCGCAATGAGCAGTTCTTC. V gene TRBV30 combines with J gene TRBJ2-1; TRBD2 matches at 7 bases. The germline V gene has CDR1 GTSNPN and CDR2 SVGIG (reference sequence). The trim removed 4 bases at V and 6 bases at J, leaving 15 bases unmatched. The length of the CDR3 is 16 residues.

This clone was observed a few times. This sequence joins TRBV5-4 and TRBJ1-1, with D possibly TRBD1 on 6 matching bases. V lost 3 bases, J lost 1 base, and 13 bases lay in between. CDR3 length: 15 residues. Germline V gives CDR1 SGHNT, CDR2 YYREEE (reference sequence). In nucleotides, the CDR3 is TGTGCCAGCAGCTCCGGCGGGGGCCGGAACACTGAAGCTTTCTTT. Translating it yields CASSSGGGRNTEAFF.

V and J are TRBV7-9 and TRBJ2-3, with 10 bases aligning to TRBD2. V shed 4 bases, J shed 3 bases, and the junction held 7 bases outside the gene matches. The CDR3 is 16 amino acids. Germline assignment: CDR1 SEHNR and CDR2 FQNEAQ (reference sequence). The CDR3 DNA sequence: TGTGCCAGCAGCTACCTCTCAGCGGGAGGGACAGATACGCAGTATTTT. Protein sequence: CASSYLSAGGTDTQYF.

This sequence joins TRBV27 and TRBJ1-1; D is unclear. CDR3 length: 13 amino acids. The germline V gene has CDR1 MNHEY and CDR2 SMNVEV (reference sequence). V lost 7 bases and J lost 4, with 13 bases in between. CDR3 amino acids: CASKFGRGTEAFF. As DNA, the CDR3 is TGTGCCAGCAAGTTCGGGAGAGGCACTGAAGCTTTCTTT.

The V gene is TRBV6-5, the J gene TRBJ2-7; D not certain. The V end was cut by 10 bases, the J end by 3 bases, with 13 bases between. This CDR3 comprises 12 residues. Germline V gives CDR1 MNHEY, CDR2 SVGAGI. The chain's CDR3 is CATSPLIYEQYF. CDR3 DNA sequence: TGTGCCACGTCCCCCCTAATCTACGAGCAGTACTTC.

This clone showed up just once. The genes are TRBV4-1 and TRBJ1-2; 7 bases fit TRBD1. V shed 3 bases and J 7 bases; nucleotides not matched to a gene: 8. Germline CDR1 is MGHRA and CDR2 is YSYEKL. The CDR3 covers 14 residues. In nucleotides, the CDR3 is TGCGCCAGCAGCCACGCGACAGGGAGAGGTGGCTACACCTTC. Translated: CASSHATGRGGYTF.